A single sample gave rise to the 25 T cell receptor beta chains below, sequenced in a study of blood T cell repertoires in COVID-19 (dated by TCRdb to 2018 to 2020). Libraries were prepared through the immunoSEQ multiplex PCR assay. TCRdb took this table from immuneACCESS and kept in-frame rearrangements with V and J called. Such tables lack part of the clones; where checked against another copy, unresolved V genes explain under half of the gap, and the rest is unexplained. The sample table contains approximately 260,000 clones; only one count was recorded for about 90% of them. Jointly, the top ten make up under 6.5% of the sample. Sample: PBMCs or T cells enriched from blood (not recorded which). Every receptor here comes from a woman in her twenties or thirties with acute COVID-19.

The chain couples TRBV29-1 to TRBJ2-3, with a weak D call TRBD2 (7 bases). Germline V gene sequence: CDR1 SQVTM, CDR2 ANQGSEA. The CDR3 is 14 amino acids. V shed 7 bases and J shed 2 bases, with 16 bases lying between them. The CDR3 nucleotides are TGCAGCGCCGAGGGAGGGGGACACACAGATACGCAGTATTTT. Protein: CSAEGGGHTDTQYF.

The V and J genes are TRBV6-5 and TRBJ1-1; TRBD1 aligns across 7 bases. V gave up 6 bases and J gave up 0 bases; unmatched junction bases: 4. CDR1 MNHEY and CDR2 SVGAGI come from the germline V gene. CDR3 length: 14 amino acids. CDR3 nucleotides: TGTGCCAGCAGGGTGGGACAGCTGAACACTGAAGCTTTCTTT. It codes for CASRVGQLNTEAFF.

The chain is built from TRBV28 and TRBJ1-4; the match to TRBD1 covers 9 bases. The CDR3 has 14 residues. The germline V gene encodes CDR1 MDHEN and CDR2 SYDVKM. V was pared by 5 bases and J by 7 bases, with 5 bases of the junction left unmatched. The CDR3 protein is CASSPTGGSEKLFF. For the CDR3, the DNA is TGTGCCAGCAGTCCGACAGGGGGTAGTGAAAAACTGTTTTTT.

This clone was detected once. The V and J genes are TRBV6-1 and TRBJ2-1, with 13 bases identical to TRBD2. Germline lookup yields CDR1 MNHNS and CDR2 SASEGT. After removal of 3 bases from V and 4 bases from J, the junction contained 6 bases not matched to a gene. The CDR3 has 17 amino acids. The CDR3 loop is CASSDRTSGGLYNEQFF. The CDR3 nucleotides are TGTGCCAGCAGTGATAGGACTAGCGGGGGCCTATACAATGAGCAGTTCTTC.

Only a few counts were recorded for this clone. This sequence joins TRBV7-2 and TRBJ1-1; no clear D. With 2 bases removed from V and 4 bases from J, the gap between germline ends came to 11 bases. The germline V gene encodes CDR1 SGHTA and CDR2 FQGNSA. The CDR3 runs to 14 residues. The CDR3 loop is CASSLLQIGTEAFF. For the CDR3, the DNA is TGTGCCAGCAGCTTATTGCAAATCGGCACTGAAGCTTTCTTT.

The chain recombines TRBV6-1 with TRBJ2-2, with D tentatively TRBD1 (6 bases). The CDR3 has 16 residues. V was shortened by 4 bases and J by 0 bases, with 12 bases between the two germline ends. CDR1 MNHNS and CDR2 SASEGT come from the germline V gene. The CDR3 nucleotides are TGTGCCAGCAGTGGACACAGGGATTCGAACACCGGGGAGCTGTTTTTT. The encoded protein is CASSGHRDSNTGELFF.

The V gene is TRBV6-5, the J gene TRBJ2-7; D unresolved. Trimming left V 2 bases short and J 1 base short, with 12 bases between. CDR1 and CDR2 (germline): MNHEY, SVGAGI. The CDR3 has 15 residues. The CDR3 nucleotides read TGTGCCAGCAGTTACCGCACAGAGAAATCCTACGAGCAGTACTTC. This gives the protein CASSYRTEKSYEQYF.

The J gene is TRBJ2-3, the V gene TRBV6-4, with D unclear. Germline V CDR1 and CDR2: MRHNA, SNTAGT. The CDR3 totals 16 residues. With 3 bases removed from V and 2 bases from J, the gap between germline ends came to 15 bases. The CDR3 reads CASSELPSELTDTQYF. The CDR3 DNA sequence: TGTGCCAGCAGTGAACTACCATCGGAACTCACAGATACGCAGTATTTT.

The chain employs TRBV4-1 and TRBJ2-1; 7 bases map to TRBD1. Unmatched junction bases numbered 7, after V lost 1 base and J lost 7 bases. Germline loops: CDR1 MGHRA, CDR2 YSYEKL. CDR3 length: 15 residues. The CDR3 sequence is CASSQVGTAVNEQFF. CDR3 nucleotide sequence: TGCGCCAGCAGCCAAGTAGGGACAGCGGTTAATGAGCAGTTCTTC.

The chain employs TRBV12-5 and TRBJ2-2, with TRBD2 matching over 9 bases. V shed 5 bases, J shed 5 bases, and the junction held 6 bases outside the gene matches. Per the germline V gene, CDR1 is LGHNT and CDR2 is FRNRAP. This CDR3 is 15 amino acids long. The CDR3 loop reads CASGIIAGVTGELFF. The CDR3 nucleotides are TGTGCTAGTGGTATCATAGCGGGAGTGACCGGGGAGCTGTTTTTT.

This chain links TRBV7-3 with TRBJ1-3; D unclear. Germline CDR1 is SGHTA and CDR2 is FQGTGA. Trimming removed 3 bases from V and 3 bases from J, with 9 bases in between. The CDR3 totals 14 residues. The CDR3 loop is CASSLGGYGNTIYF. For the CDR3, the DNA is TGTGCCAGCAGCTTGGGAGGGTATGGAAACACCATATATTTT.

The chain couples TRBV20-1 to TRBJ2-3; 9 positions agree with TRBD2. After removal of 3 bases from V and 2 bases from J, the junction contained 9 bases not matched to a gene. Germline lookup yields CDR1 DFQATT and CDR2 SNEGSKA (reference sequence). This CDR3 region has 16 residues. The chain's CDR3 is CSASFRAGGYTDTQYF. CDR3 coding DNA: TGCAGTGCTAGTTTCCGAGCGGGGGGCTACACAGATACGCAGTATTTT.

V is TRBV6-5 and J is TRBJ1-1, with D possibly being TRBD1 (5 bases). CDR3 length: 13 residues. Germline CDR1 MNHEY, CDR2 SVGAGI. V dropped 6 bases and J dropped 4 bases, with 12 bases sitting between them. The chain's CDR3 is CASRWTGGTEAFF. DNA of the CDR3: TGTGCCAGCAGGTGGACCGGGGGCACTGAAGCTTTCTTT.

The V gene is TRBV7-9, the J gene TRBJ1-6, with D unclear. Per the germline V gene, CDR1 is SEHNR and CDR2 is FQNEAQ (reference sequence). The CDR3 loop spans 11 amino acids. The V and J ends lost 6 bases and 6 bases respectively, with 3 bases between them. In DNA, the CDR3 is TGTGCCAGCAGTAGTAATTCACCCCTCCACTTT. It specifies CASSSNSPLHF.

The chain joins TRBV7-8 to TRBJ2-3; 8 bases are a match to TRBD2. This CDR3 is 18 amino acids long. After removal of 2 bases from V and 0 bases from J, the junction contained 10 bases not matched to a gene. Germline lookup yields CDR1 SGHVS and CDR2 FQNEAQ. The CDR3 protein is CASSLPGLGGPSTDTQYF. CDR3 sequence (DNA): TGTGCCAGCAGCTTACCGGGACTAGGTGGGCCTAGCACAGATACGCAGTATTTT.

CDR3 bases: TGTGCCAGCAGCCTCCCGTCTGGAAACACCATATATTTT. It is translated as CASSLPSGNTIYF. The rearrangement links TRBV9 to TRBJ1-3; no clear D. CDR1 SGDLS and CDR2 YYNGEE come from the germline V gene. This CDR3 is built from 13 residues. V was trimmed by 4 bases and J by 1 base, leaving 6 bases between them.

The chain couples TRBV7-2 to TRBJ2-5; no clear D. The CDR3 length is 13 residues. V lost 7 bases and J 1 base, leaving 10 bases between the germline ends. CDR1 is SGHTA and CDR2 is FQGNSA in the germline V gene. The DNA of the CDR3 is TGTGCCAGCAACCCCTCGGGCCAAGAGACCCAGTACTTC. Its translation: CASNPSGQETQYF. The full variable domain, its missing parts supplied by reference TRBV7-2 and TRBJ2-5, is GAGVSQSPSNKVTEKGKDVELRCDPISGHTALYWYRQSLGQGLEFLIYFQGNSAPDKSGLPSDRFSAERTGGSVSTLTIQRTQQEDSAVYLCASNPSGQETQYFGPGTRLLVL.

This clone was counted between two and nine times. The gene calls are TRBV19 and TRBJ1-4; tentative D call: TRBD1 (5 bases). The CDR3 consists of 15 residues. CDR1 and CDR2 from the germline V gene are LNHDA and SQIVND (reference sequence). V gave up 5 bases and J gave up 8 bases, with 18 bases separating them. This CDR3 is CASSPQGNGGEKLFF. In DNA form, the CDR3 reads TGTGCCAGTAGTCCCCAAGGGAATGGGGGGGAAAAACTGTTTTTT.

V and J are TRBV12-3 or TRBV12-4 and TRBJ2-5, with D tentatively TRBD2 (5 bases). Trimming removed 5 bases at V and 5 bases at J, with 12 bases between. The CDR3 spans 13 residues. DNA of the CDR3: TGTGCCAGCAGTCCAGCGGAGTGGGAGACCCAGTACTTC. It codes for CASSPAEWETQYF.

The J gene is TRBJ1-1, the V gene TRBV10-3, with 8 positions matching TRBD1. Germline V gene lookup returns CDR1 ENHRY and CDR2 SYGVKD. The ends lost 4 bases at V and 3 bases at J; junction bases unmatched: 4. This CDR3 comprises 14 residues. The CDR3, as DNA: TGTGCCATCAGTGGTGGACAGGGCTACACTGAAGCTTTCTTT. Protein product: CAISGGQGYTEAFF.

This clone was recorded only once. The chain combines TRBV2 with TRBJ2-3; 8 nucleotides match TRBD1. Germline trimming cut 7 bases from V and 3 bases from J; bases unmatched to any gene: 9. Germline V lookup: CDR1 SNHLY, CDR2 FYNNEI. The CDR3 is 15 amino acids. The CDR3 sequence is CASTGLQGGTDTQYF. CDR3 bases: TGTGCCAGCACGGGGTTACAGGGGGGAACAGATACGCAGTATTTT. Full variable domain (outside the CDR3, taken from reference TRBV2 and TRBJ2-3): EPEVTQTPSHQVTQMGQEVILRCVPISNHLYFYWYRQILGQKVEFLVSFYNNEISEKSEIFDDQFSVERPDGSNFTLKIRSTKLEDSAMYFCASTGLQGGTDTQYFGPGTRLTVL.

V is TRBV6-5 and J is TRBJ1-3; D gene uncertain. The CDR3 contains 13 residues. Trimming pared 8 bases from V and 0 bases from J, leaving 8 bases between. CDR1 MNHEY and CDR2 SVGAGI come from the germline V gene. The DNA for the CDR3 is TGTGCCAGCCGCACAGTCTCTGGAAACACCATATATTTT. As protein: CASRTVSGNTIYF.

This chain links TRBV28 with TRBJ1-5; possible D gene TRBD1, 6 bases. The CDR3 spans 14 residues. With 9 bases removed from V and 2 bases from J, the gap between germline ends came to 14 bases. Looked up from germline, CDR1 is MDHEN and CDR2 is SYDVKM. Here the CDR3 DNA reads TGTGCCAGTTCACAGGGAAGCGGCAATCAGCCCCAGCATTTT. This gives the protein CASSQGSGNQPQHF. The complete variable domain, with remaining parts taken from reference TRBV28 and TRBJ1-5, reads DVKVTQSSRYLVKRTGEKVFLECVQDMDHENMFWYRQDPGLGLRLIYFSYDVKMKEKGDIPEGYSVSREKKERFSLILESASTNQTSMYLCASSQGSGNQPQHFGDGTRLSIL.

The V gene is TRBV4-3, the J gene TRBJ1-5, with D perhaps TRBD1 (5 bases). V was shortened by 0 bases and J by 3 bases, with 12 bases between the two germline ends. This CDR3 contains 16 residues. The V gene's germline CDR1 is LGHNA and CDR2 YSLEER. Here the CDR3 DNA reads TGCGCCAGCAGCCAAGAGGGGGGGATGAACAATCAGCCCCAGCATTTT. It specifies CASSQEGGMNNQPQHF.

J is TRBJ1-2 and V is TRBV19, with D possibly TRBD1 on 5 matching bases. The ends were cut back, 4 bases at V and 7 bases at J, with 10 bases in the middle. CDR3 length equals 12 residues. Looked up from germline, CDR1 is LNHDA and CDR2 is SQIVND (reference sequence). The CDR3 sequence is CASSTGGAGYTF. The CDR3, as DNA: TGTGCCAGTAGTACTGGTGGGGCTGGCTACACCTTC.